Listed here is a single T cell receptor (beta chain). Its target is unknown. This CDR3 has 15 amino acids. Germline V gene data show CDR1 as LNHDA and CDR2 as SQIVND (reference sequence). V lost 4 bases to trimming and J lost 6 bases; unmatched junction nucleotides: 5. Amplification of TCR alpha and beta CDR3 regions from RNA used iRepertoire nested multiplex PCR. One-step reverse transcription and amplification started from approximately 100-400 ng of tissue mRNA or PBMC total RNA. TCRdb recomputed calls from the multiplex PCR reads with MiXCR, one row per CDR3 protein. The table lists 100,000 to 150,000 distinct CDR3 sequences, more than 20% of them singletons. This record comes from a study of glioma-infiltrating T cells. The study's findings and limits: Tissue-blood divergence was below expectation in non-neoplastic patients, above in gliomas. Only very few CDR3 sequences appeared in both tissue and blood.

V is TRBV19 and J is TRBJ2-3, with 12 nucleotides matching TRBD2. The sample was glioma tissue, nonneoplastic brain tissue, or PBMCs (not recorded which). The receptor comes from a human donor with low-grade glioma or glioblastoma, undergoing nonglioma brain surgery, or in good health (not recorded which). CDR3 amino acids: CASSTLAGGLDTQYF. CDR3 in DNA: TGTGCCAGTAGTACCCTAGCGGGGGGGCTCGATACGCAGTATTTT.